A single sample gave rise to the 23 T cell receptor beta chains below, sequenced in a study of human T cells and chemical hapten exposure. The sample's time point: patch test 1, 2 weeks after DPC sensitization. The treatment was: therapeutic diphenylcyclopropenone sensitization with weekly scalp DPC. TCRdb re-called the RACE reads with MiXCR, one entry per CDR3 protein. The profile shows some 180,000 distinct CDR3 sequences, 20% to 25% of them singletons. Specimen: whole blood, collected in connection with sensitization to the hapten diphenylcyclopropenone (DPC). The receptors come from a woman aged 45-59 years with alopecia areata. Some clones in this sample may be carry-over from other donors' samples.

The V and J genes are TRBV29-1 and TRBJ1-1, with D unclear. The CDR3 runs 14 residues. Between the trimmed V and J ends, which lost 2 bases and 0 bases, there was a span of 10 bases. CDR1 SQVTM and CDR2 ANQGSEA come from the germline V gene. The CDR3 spells CSVERRGLNTEAFF. CDR3 DNA sequence: TGCAGCGTTGAAAGGCGAGGTTTGAACACTGAAGCTTTCTTT. The full variable domain, rest sourced from reference TRBV29-1 and TRBJ1-1, is SAVISQKPSRDICQRGTSLTIQCQVDSQVTMMFWYRQQPGQSLTLIATANQGSEATYESGFVIDKFPISRPNLTFSTLTVSNMSPEDSSIYLCSVERRGLNTEAFFGQGTRLTVV.

The chain uses TRBV12-3 or TRBV12-4 and TRBJ2-3; TRBD2 agrees at 9 bases. CDR3 size: 17 residues. Losses at the gene ends were 6 bases for V and 2 bases for J; bases not matched to a gene: 12. The CDR3 coding sequence is TGTGCCAGCAGCCTAAGGATGGCTAGCGGGACCACAGATACGCAGTATTTT. Its protein is CASSLRMASGTTDTQYF.

This clonotype appeared many times. V usage is TRBV5-4 and J usage is TRBJ2-3; TRBD2 matches at 9 bases. CDR3 size: 14 residues. The V gene end was trimmed by 5 bases and the J gene end by 3 bases; junction bases not matched to a gene: 4. Germline lookup yields CDR1 SGHNT and CDR2 YYREEE (reference sequence). The CDR3: CASSLRGGTDTQYF. The CDR3 coding sequence is TGTGCCAGCAGTCTGCGGGGGGGGACAGATACGCAGTATTTT.

This clonotype was observed many times. The CDR3 DNA is TGTGCCAGCAGTTACTCGGGTGCGCAGTACTTC. Translating gives CASSYSGAQYF. This chain connects TRBV6-6 to TRBJ2-7, with D uncertain. With 0 bases removed from V and 9 bases from J, the gap between germline ends came to 6 bases. The germline V gene has CDR1 MNHNY and CDR2 SVGAGI (reference sequence). The CDR3 runs 11 residues.

The chain combines TRBV15 with TRBJ1-5; TRBD1 aligns across 12 bases. The trim removed 0 bases at V and 4 bases at J, leaving 7 bases unmatched. This CDR3 region has 18 residues. Per the germline V gene, CDR1 is LNHNV and CDR2 is YYDKDF (reference sequence). CDR3 coding DNA: TGTGCCACCAGCAGAGAGGGACAGGGGGCATTGGGGAATCAGCCCCAGCATTTT. Translation: CATSREGQGALGNQPQHF.

This clonotype has only a few counts. The CDR3 reads CASSTGTGRSGYGYTF. Here the CDR3 DNA reads TGCGCCAGCAGCACCGGGACAGGGAGAAGTGGCTATGGCTACACCTTC. V gene TRBV5-1 combines with J gene TRBJ1-2, with 9 bases aligning to TRBD1. Germline V gene sequence: CDR1 SGHRS, CDR2 YFSETQ. This CDR3 is built from 16 residues. V lost 4 bases to trimming and J lost 4 bases; unmatched junction nucleotides: 11.

The J gene is TRBJ1-2, the V gene TRBV24-1, with D possibly matching TRBD1 (5 bases). The V end lost 4 bases, the J end lost 6 bases, and 11 bases lay between the germline ends. Germline V gene lookup returns CDR1 KGHDR and CDR2 SFDVKD. The CDR3 is made up of 13 amino acids. As DNA, the CDR3 is TGTGCCACCAGTGAGGGGACGGTGGATGGCTACACCTTC. This translates into CATSEGTVDGYTF.

The genes are TRBV6-5 and TRBJ1-1; D not certain. The CDR3 runs 13 residues. V gave up 6 bases and J gave up 3 bases, with 11 bases separating them. Germline V lookup: CDR1 MNHEY, CDR2 SVGAGI. For the CDR3, the DNA is TGTGCCAGCAGCCTGGGCCGGGACACTGAAGCTTTCTTT. As protein: CASSLGRDTEAFF.

In its sample, this clonotype was seen a few times. The chain has TRBV10-3 and TRBJ2-5; TRBD2 aligns across 12 bases. CDR3 length: 16 amino acids. CDR1 and CDR2 from the germline V gene are ENHRY and SYGVKD. V was clipped by 5 bases and J by 2 bases; unmatched bases: 6. The CDR3 nucleotides are TGTGCCATCAGTCAGACTAGCGGGGGCAATCAAGAGACCCAGTACTTC. This encodes CAISQTSGGNQETQYF.

This clonotype was recorded a few times. The genes are TRBV7-9 and TRBJ2-7; 9 bases fit TRBD2. Germline V gene lookup returns CDR1 SEHNR and CDR2 FQNEAQ (reference sequence). The junction had 10 bases not matched to a gene; V was cut back by 3 bases and J by 7 bases. There are 15 residues in the CDR3. The CDR3 sequence: CASSLSSGSLYEQYF. CDR3 coding DNA: TGTGCCAGCAGCTTGAGTAGCGGGAGCCTGTATGAGCAGTACTTC.

The chain uses TRBV5-5 and TRBJ2-2; no clear D. Trimming left V 1 base short and J 3 bases short, with 7 bases between. Germline CDR1 reads SGHKS; CDR2 reads YYEKEE (reference sequence). The CDR3 runs 14 residues. The CDR3 sequence is CASSLYLDTGELFF. Written as DNA, the CDR3 is TGTGCCAGCAGCTTGTATTTAGACACCGGGGAGCTGTTTTTT.

The chain has TRBV7-9 and TRBJ1-3; D unresolved. Trimming removed 3 bases from V and 0 bases from J, with 9 bases in between. This CDR3 is 15 amino acids long. Germline V gene data show CDR1 as SEHNR and CDR2 as FQNEAQ (reference sequence). CDR3 nucleotide sequence: TGTGCCAGCAGCTTTACGTGGCACTCTGGAAACACCATATATTTT. This sequence encodes CASSFTWHSGNTIYF. The full variable domain, with the rest looked up from reference TRBV7-9 and TRBJ1-3, is DTGVSQNPRHKITKRGQNVTFRCDPISEHNRLYWYRQTLGQGPEFLTYFQNEAQLEKSRLLSDRFSAERPKGSFSTLEIQRTEQGDSAMYLCASSFTWHSGNTIYFGEGSWLTVV.

This chain connects TRBV29-1 to TRBJ2-5; 9 nucleotides agree with TRBD2. CDR1 is SQVTM and CDR2 is ANQGSEA in the germline V gene. V was pared by 3 bases and J by 9 bases, with 11 bases of the junction left unmatched. The CDR3 sequence is 14 residues long. Here the CDR3 reads CSVDGEAGGEAQYF. CDR3 in DNA: TGCAGCGTTGATGGAGAGGCGGGAGGGGAGGCCCAGTACTTC.

The genes are TRBV3-1 and TRBJ1-2; D is unclear. V lost 1 base to trimming and J lost 2 bases, with 8 bases between them. CDR1 and CDR2 (germline): LGHDT, YNNKEL (reference sequence). The CDR3 length is 14 residues. The CDR3 bases are TGTGCCAGCAGCCAAGTGGCGGGGAACTATGGCTACACCTTC. This encodes CASSQVAGNYGYTF.

This clonotype has a handful of counts. The chain links TRBV15 to TRBJ1-1; TRBD1 might be the D (5 bases). CDR3 length: 15 amino acids. The V gene lost 0 bases and the J gene lost 1 base, with 9 bases spanning the gap. Germline values: CDR1 LNHNV, CDR2 YYDKDF (reference sequence). The CDR3 sequence: CATSREQVPNTEAFF. The CDR3 region has the DNA TGTGCCACCAGCAGAGAACAGGTACCGAACACTGAAGCTTTCTTT.

The rearrangement joins TRBV25-1 to TRBJ2-5; a possible D gene is TRBD1 (5 bases). Germline-derived CDR1 and CDR2 are MGHDK and SYGVNS. The CDR3 has 14 residues. The V gene lost 7 bases and the J gene lost 0 bases, with 12 bases spanning the gap. CDR3 loop: CASKGSPYQETQYF. As DNA, the CDR3 is TGTGCCAGCAAGGGGTCTCCGTACCAAGAGACCCAGTACTTC.

The V and J genes are TRBV19 and TRBJ2-5; TRBD2 matches at 8 bases. Losses at the gene ends were 6 bases for V and 2 bases for J; bases not matched to a gene: 2. The germline CDR1 and CDR2 sequences are LNHDA and SQIVND (reference sequence). The CDR3 length is 13 residues. The CDR3 DNA reads TGTGCCAGTAGGTTAGCGGGACAAGAGACCCAGTACTTC. Amino acids: CASRLAGQETQYF.

This chain joins TRBV6-1 and TRBJ1-6; 7 nucleotides match TRBD1. This CDR3 has 15 amino acids. Germline CDR1 and CDR2: MNHNS and SASEGT. J lost 6 bases, V lost 6 bases, and 8 bases had no gene match. DNA for the CDR3: TGTGCCAGCAGAGGCGGGGACAGACGTAATTCACCCCTCCACTTT. Translated: CASRGGDRRNSPLHF.

This clonotype has a single count. The chain is built from TRBV27 and TRBJ1-6; a possible D gene is TRBD1 (6 bases). Germline values: CDR1 MNHEY, CDR2 SMNVEV (reference sequence). This CDR3 spans 14 amino acids. The V gene lost 4 bases and the J gene lost 7 bases, with 11 bases spanning the gap. This CDR3 is CASSWGRGNSPLHF. CDR3 DNA sequence: TGTGCCAGCAGTTGGGGGCGAGGGAATTCACCCCTCCACTTT.

The chain joins TRBV5-1 to TRBJ1-6; no firm D call. The ends were cut back, 0 bases at V and 5 bases at J, with 9 bases in the middle. CDR1 is SGHRS and CDR2 is YFSETQ in the germline V gene. The CDR3 has 15 amino acids. CDR3 region: CASSLEGRNNSPLHF. CDR3 DNA: TGCGCCAGCAGCTTGGAAGGGCGAAATAATTCACCCCTCCACTTT.

The sample holds a few counts of this clonotype. The chain uses TRBV15 and TRBJ2-3; 13 bases align to TRBD2. With V trimmed by 1 base and J by 1 base, 5 bases remained unmatched. Per germline, CDR1 LNHNV and CDR2 YYDKDF (reference sequence). There are 18 residues in the CDR3. CDR3 nucleotides: TGTGCCACCAGCAGAGCGGGGACTAGCGGGACGGGCACAGATACGCAGTATTTT. Protein sequence: CATSRAGTSGTGTDTQYF.

In its sample, this clonotype was seen a few times. The rearrangement uses TRBV4-2 and TRBJ2-1; 11 nucleotides match TRBD2. The CDR3 consists of 16 residues. V dropped 1 base and J dropped 8; count of bases not matched to a gene: 7. In germline, CDR1 is LGHNA, CDR2 YNFKEQ. The CDR3 protein is CASSQVRLAGGYEQFF. DNA of the CDR3: TGTGCCAGCAGCCAAGTGCGCCTAGCGGGAGGCTATGAGCAGTTCTTC.

V and J are TRBV7-9 and TRBJ1-1, with 7 positions matching TRBD1. V dropped 5 bases and J dropped 1; count of bases not matched to a gene: 7. CDR1 and CDR2 (germline): SEHNR, FQNEAQ (reference sequence). The CDR3 has 15 residues. The CDR3 sequence is CASSLRQGENTEAFF. In nucleotides, the CDR3 is TGTGCCAGCAGCCTAAGACAGGGAGAGAACACTGAAGCTTTCTTT.